In its sample, the clone carrying this T cell receptor beta chain is medium-sized (0.01 to 0.1%). What it binds is not known. This CDR3 region has 17 residues. V was clipped by 5 bases and J by 4 bases; unmatched bases: 7. Per germline, CDR1 SNHLY and CDR2 FYNNEI. This specimen belongs to a study of circulating CD8 cells and anti-PD-1 response in melanoma. Overall study context: Patients received intravenous nivolumab, 3 mg/kg, every 2 weeks. Six of 13 patients had prior targeted therapy or immunotherapy; seven did not. Study findings and constraints: Some patients were treatment-naive; others were previously treated. Subset repertoires were largely private at M1, with under 8% shared.

Each library started from approximately 15 ng of total RNA using the QIAseq Immune Repertoire TCR panel. TCRdb analysed the reads with MiXCR anew, one entry per CDR3 protein. The top ten clones hold over 35% of a sample with under 450 distinct CDR3 sequences, 10% of them seen once. Sorting of live CD3+CD8+TCRalphabeta+ cells by PD-1 and/or TIGIT gave four subsets. This sample comprised CD8+ T cells from PBMCs, obtained at baseline or after one month of anti-PD-1 therapy (not recorded which). The clonotype originates from a human donor with melanoma. The chain uses TRBV2 and TRBJ2-1, with TRBD2 matching over 14 bases. The CDR3 DNA reads TGTGCCAGCAGTACCGGGACTAGCGGGAGAGTATACAATGAGCAGTTCTTC. Translation: CASSTGTSGRVYNEQFF.